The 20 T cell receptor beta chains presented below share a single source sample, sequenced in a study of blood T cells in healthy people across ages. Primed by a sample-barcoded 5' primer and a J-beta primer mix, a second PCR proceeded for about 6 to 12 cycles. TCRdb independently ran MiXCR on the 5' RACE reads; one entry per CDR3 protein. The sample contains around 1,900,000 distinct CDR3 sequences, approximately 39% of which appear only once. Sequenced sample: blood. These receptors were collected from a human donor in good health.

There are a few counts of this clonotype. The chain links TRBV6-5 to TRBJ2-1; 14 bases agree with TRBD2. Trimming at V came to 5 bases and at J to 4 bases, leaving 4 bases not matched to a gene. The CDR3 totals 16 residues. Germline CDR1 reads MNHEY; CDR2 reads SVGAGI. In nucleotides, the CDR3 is TGTGCCAGCAGTCGACTAGCGGGGGGGCCGTACAATGAGCAGTTCTTC. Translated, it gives CASSRLAGGPYNEQFF.

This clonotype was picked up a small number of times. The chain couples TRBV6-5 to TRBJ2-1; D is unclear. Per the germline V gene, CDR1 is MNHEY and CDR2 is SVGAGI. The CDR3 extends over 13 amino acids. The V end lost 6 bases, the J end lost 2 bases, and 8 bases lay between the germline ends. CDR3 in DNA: TGTGCCAGCAGGAAGGATACCTACAATGAGCAGTTCTTC. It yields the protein CASRKDTYNEQFF.

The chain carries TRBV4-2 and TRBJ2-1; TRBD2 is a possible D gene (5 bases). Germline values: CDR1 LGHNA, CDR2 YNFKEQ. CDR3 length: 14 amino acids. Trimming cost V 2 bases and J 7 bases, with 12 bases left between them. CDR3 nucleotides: TGTGCCAGCAGCCAACCACTAGGACTTAATGAGCAGTTCTTC. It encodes CASSQPLGLNEQFF.

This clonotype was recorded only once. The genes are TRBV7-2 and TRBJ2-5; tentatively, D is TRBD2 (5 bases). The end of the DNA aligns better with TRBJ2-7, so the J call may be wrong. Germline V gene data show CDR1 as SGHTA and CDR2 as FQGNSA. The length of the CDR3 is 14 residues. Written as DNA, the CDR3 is TGTGCCAGCAGCTTGTGGACTGAAGGCTACGAGCAGTACTTC. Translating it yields CASSLWTEGYEQYF.

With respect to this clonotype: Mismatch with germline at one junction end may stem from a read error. The DNA of the CDR3 is TGTGCCTCCAGTGATCCGGACGGGGCGGAGACCCAGTACTTC. The encoded protein is CASSDPDGAETQYF. The chain is built from TRBV24-1 and TRBJ2-5; D could derive from TRBD1 or TRBD2 (5 bases each). CDR1 is KGHDR, CDR2 SFDVKD, per germline. This CDR3 has 14 residues.

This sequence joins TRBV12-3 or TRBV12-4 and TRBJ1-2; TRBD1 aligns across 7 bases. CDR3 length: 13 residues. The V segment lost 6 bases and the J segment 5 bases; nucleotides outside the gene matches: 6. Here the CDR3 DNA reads TGTGCCAGCAGACGACAGGGTGGTTATGGCTACACCTTC. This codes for CASRRQGGYGYTF.

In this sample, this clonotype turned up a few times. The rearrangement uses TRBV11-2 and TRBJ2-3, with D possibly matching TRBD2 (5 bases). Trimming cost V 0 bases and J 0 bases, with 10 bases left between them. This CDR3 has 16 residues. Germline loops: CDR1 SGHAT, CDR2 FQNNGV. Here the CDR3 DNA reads TGTGCCAGCAGCTTAGAGCGGGTCTTAAGCACAGATACGCAGTATTTT. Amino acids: CASSLERVLSTDTQYF.

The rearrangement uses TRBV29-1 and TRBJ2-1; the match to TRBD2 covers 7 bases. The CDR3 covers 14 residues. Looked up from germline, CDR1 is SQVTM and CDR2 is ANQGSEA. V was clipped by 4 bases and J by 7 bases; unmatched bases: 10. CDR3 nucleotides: TGCAGCGTTGCCGCCTCCGGCGGGGGTAATGAGCAGTTCTTC. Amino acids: CSVAASGGGNEQFF.

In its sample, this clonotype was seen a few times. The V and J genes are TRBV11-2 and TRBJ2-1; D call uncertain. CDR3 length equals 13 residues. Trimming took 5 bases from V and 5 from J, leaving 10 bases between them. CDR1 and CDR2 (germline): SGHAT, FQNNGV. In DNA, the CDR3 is TGTGCCAGCAGCCTTAACCATCACAATGAGCAGTTCTTC. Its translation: CASSLNHHNEQFF.

For the CDR3, the DNA is TGTGCCAGCAGCGTAGAGGGGACAGGGCTCCAGCCCCAGCATTTT. Translating gives CASSVEGTGLQPQHF. J is TRBJ1-5 and V is TRBV9, with TRBD1 matching 9 bases. Germline V gives CDR1 SGDLS, CDR2 YYNGEE. V lost 0 bases to trimming and J lost 7 bases; unmatched junction nucleotides: 5. CDR3 length equals 15 residues. The whole variable domain, filled in from reference TRBV9 and TRBJ1-5, reads DSGVTQTPKHLITATGQRVTLRCSPRSGDLSVYWYQQSLDQGLQFLIQYYNGEERAKGNILERFSAQQFPDLHSELNLSSLELGDSALYFCASSVEGTGLQPQHFGDGTRLSIL.

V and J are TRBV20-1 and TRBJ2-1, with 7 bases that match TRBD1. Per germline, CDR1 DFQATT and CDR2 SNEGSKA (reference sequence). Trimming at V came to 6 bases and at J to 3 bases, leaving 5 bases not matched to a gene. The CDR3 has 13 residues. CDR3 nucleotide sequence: TGCAGTGCCCGGGACAGACACTACAATGAGCAGTTCTTC. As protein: CSARDRHYNEQFF.

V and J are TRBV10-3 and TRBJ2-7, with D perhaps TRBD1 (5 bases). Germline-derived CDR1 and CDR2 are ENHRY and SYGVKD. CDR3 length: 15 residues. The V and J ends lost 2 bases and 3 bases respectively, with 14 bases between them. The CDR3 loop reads CAISEPMTAIYEQYF. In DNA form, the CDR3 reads TGTGCCATCAGTGAGCCAATGACAGCGATCTACGAGCAGTACTTC.

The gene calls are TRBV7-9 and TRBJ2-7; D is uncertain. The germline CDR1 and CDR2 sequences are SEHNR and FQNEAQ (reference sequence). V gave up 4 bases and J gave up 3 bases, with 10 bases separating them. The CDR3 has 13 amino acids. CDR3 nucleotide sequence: TGTGCCAGCAGCTCGCCTGATCACTACGAGCAGTACTTC. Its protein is CASSSPDHYEQYF.

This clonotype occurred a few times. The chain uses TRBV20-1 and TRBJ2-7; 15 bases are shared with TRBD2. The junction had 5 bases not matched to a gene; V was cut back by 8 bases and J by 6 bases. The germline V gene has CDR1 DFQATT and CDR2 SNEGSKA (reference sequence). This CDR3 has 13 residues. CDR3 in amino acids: CSHRTSGGGEQYF. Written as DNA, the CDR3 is TGCAGTCACCGGACTAGCGGGGGGGGCGAGCAGTACTTC.

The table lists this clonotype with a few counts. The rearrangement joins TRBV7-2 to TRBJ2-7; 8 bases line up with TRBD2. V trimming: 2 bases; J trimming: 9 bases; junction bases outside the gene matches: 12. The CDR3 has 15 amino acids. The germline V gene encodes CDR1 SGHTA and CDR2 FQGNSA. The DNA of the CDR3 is TGTGCCAGCAGCTTATACGCGGGGGGCTCCCTCGGGCAGTACTTC. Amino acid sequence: CASSLYAGGSLGQYF.

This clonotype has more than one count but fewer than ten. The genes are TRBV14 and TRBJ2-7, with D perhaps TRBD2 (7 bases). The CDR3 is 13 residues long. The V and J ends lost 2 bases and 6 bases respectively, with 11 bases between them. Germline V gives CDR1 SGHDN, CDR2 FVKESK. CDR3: CASSQPGEGEQYF. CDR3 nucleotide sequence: TGTGCCAGCAGCCAACCAGGGGAGGGCGAGCAGTACTTC.

The CDR3, as DNA: TGTGCCAGCAGCTTAGTTGGACAGACCTACAATGAGCAGTTCTTC. It is translated as CASSLVGQTYNEQFF. The V and J genes are TRBV7-2 and TRBJ2-1, with D tentatively TRBD1 (6 bases). This CDR3 comprises 15 residues. Trimming stripped 1 base from V and 2 bases from J, with 9 bases between. Germline loops: CDR1 SGHTA, CDR2 FQGNSA.

CDR3 DNA: TGTGCCAGCAGAGCCGGGACAGGGGGCTTCTATGGCTACACCTTC. Amino acids: CASRAGTGGFYGYTF. The chain couples TRBV6-4 to TRBJ1-2, with TRBD1 matching over 12 bases. Losses at the gene ends were 6 bases for V and 4 bases for J; bases not matched to a gene: 6. The CDR3 loop spans 15 amino acids. Germline values: CDR1 MRHNA, CDR2 SNTAGT.

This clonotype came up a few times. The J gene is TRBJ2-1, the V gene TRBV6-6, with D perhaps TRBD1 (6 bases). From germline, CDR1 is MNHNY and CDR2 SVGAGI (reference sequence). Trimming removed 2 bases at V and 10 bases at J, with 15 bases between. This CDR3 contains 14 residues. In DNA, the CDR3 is TGTGCCAGCAGTTACAGGTCAGGGGTAGGCGAGCAGTTCTTC. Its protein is CASSYRSGVGEQFF.

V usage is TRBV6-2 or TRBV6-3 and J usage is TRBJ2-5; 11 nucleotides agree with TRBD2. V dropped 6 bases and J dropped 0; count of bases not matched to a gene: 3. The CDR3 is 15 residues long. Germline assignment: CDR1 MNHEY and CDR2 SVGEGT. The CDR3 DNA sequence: TGTGCCAGCAGGGGACTAGCGGAGTACCAAGAGACCCAGTACTTC. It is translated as CASRGLAEYQETQYF.